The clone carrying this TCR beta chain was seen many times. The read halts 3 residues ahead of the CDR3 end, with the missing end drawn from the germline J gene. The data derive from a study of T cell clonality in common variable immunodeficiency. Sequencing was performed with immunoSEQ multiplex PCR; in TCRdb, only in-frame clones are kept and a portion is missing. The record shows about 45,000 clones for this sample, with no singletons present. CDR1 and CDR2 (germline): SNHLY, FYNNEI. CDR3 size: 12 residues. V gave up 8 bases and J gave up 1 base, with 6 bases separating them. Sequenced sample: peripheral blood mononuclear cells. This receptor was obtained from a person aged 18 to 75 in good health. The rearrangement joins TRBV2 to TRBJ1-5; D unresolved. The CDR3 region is CASQRSNQPQHF. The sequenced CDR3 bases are TGTGCCAGCCAGAGGAGCAATCAGCCC.